This paragraph reports one T cell receptor beta chain. These data are taken from a study of cytomegalovirus exposure and HLA in healthy donors. V lost 5 bases and J lost 4, with 16 bases in between. The germline gives CDR1 MNHNS, CDR2 SASEGT. There are 15 residues in the CDR3. Both 60 Vbeta primers and 13 Jbeta primers went into the PCR. Method: immunoSEQ multiplex PCR; TCRdb's copy keeps in-frame clones and lacks some. Among 100,000 or so clones listed, over 70% were seen once. This rearrangement joins TRBV6-1 to TRBJ2-3; no clear D. This TCR was sampled from a male donor in good health and CMV-seronegative. Source material: PBMCs. The CDR3 loop reads CASSTTPEVADTQYF. The CDR3, as DNA: TGTGCCAGCAGTACGACTCCAGAGGTGGCAGATACGCAGTATTTT.